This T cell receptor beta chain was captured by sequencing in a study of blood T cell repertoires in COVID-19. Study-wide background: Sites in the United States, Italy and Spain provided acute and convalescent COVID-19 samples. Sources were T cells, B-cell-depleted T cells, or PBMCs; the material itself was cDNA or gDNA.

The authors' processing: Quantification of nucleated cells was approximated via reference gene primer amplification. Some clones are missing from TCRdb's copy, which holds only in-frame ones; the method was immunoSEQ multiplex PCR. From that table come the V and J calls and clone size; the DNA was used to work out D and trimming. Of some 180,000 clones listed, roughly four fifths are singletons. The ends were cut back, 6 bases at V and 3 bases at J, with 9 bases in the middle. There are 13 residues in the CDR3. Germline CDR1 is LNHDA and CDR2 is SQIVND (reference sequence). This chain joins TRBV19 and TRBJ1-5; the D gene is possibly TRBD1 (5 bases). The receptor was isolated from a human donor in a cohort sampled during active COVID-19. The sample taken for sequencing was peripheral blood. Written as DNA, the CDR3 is TGTGCCAGTAGGAGACAGTCCAATCAGCCCCAGCATTTT. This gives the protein CASRRQSNQPQHF.